This T cell receptor beta chain was sequenced in a study of response to subunit inactivated influenza vaccine. Each CDR3 protein is one row after TCRdb ran MiXCR on the RT-PCR reads. The sample holds 650,000 to 800,000 distinct CDR3 sequences, approximately 15% seen once. Trimming stripped 5 bases from V and 2 bases from J, with 9 bases between. This CDR3 has 12 residues. The germline gives CDR1 DFQATT, CDR2 SNEGSKA (reference sequence). Regarding this clonotype: The antigen is undetermined.

Study-wide results and caveats: It was suggested by the authors that few new T cells are recruited by each seasonal influenza vaccination.

This specimen was PBMCs from blood, taken less than 15 days before vaccination. The rearrangement uses TRBV20-1 and TRBJ2-5; possible D gene TRBD1, 6 bases. This TCR was sampled from a man in his fifties who received an inactivated influenza vaccine. As DNA, the CDR3 is TGCAGTGCTCAAGGACAGCAAGAGACCCAGTACTTC. Protein sequence: CSAQGQQETQYF.